The 22 T cell receptor beta chains below come from one sample, sequenced in a study of blood T cell repertoires in COVID-19. The method was immunoSEQ multiplex PCR; TCRdb's version includes in-frame clones alone and lacks a portion of them. The data show some 360,000 clones, with roughly 90% seen just once and over 1% held by the top ten. The sequencing sample was made of PBMCs or T cells enriched from blood (not recorded which). The receptors stem from a woman under 40 who had been exposed to COVID-19.

The chain uses TRBV5-4 and TRBJ2-3, with TRBD2 as a possible D gene (6 bases). CDR3 length: 15 amino acids. Trimming took off 1 base at V and 5 bases at J, with 14 bases between the two ends. The V gene's germline CDR1 is SGHNT and CDR2 YYREEE (reference sequence). In DNA form, the CDR3 reads TGTGCCAGCAGCTTGTGGGCGGCGGGGTTAGATACGCAGTATTTT. Translated: CASSLWAAGLDTQYF.

This clone was recorded only once. Different DNA sequences within this sample yield the same CDR3. V gene TRBV7-3 combines with J gene TRBJ1-2, with a possible D match to TRBD1 (6 bases). Germline assignment: CDR1 SGHTA and CDR2 FQGTGA. The CDR3 sequence is 14 residues long. V was cut by 5 bases and J by 2 bases, with 12 bases left in between. The CDR3: CASSPDRTNYGYTF. The CDR3 DNA follows: TGTGCCAGCAGCCCAGACAGGACAAACTATGGCTACACCTTC.

This chain joins TRBV27 and TRBJ2-7, with TRBD2 as a possible D gene (5 bases). Germline V CDR1 and CDR2: MNHEY, SMNVEV (reference sequence). The CDR3 totals 14 residues. Between the trimmed V and J ends, which lost 8 bases and 8 bases, there was a span of 22 bases. The chain's CDR3 is CASSNVPQLDQQYF. The CDR3 DNA follows: TGTGCCAGCTCAAACGTTCCCCAACTAGATCAGCAGTACTTC.

The chain carries TRBV6-2 or TRBV6-3 and TRBJ2-2; 7 nucleotides align to TRBD2. The V segment lost 2 bases and the J segment 0 bases; nucleotides outside the gene matches: 3. The CDR3 spans 16 residues. Germline V gene sequence: CDR1 MNHEY, CDR2 SVGEGT. The chain's CDR3 is CASSYLGGSNTGELFF. The DNA for the CDR3 is TGTGCCAGCAGTTACCTCGGGGGGTCGAACACCGGGGAGCTGTTTTTT.

J is TRBJ2-2 and V is TRBV12-3 or TRBV12-4, with a tentative D call TRBD2 (6 bases). V was trimmed by 8 bases and J by 7 bases, leaving 14 bases between them. This CDR3 has 13 residues. CDR3 residues: CASGGDLDGELFF. The CDR3 DNA is TGTGCCAGCGGAGGGGATCTGGACGGGGAGCTGTTTTTT.

The rearrangement joins TRBV6-5 to TRBJ2-1; 10 nucleotides align to TRBD1. This CDR3 comprises 13 residues. Germline V CDR1 and CDR2: MNHEY, SVGAGI. V trimming: 6 bases; J trimming: 9 bases; junction bases outside the gene matches: 5. Written as DNA, the CDR3 is TGTGCCAGCAGACCGACAGGGGGCGTTGAGCAGTTCTTC. Translated, it gives CASRPTGGVEQFF.

The rearrangement uses TRBV6-5 and TRBJ1-5, with D hard to call. The length of the CDR3 is 15 residues. Trimming removed 7 bases at V and 4 bases at J, with 17 bases between. Looked up from germline, CDR1 is MNHEY and CDR2 is SVGAGI. The CDR3 here is CASTKGDLGNQPQHF. CDR3 coding DNA: TGTGCCAGCACTAAGGGAGACCTTGGGAATCAGCCCCAGCATTTT.

This rearrangement joins TRBV6-2 or TRBV6-3 to TRBJ2-2; the D gene is possibly TRBD2 (5 bases). The CDR3 totals 14 residues. The V end was cut by 0 bases, the J end by 5 bases, with 7 bases between. Germline CDR1 is MNHEY and CDR2 is SVGEGT. CDR3 amino acids: CASSYSGGTGELFF. DNA of the CDR3: TGTGCCAGCAGTTACTCGGGCGGGACCGGGGAGCTGTTTTTT.

This clone was recorded only once. The chain combines TRBV9 with TRBJ2-2, with 7 bases matching TRBD2. V was pared by 6 bases and J by 7 bases, with 9 bases of the junction left unmatched. CDR3 length equals 14 residues. Germline CDR1 SGDLS, CDR2 YYNGEE. CDR3 protein: CASNGLGKSGELFF. In DNA form, the CDR3 reads TGTGCCAGCAACGGACTAGGGAAGAGCGGGGAGCTGTTTTTT.

V and J are TRBV12-5 and TRBJ2-1; TRBD2 matches 7 bases. This CDR3 is 18 amino acids long. Germline V gene sequence: CDR1 LGHNT, CDR2 FRNRAP. The V and J ends lost 0 bases and 0 bases, in that order; junction bases with no gene match: 8. The CDR3 nucleotides read TGTGCTAGTGGTTTGGTACTGGGGGGGAGCCGCTCCTACAATGAGCAGTTCTTC. Its translation: CASGLVLGGSRSYNEQFF.

This clone was seen only a few times. The identical CDR3 is also encoded by other nucleotide sequences in the sample. The chain combines TRBV5-4 with TRBJ2-1; D may be TRBD2 (5 bases). The CDR3 consists of 13 residues. The V gene's germline CDR1 is SGHNT and CDR2 YYREEE (reference sequence). The germline V and J ends were trimmed by 2 bases and 6 bases, with 9 bases remaining between them. The CDR3 DNA reads as TGTGCCAGCAGCTTACGGGGTGGCAATGAGCAGTTCTTC. This sequence encodes CASSLRGGNEQFF.

The gene calls are TRBV10-3 and TRBJ1-1; D call uncertain. CDR3 length: 13 residues. The V and J ends lost 10 bases and 1 base respectively, with 13 bases between them. Germline V gene data show CDR1 as ENHRY and CDR2 as SYGVKD. The CDR3 reads CATLIPGNTEAFF. CDR3 nucleotide sequence: TGTGCCACCCTCATTCCGGGGAACACTGAAGCTTTCTTT.

This clone was detected a few times. At one end, the junction sequence differs from germline, possibly due to a read error. The chain couples TRBV19 to TRBJ1-1; 8 bases are shared with TRBD1. The CDR3 contains 14 residues. CDR1 LNHDA and CDR2 SQIVND come from the germline V gene (reference sequence). In nucleotides, the CDR3 is TGTGCCAGTAGTAAGGGACAGGACAAACTCACCGGGGTTTTT. Residues: CASSKGQDKLTGVF.

This sequence joins TRBV19 and TRBJ1-4; no reliable D call. V lost 0 bases to trimming and J lost 0 bases, with 11 bases between them. The CDR3 spans 17 residues. The germline V gene has CDR1 LNHDA and CDR2 SQIVND (reference sequence). CDR3 sequence: CASSIDIYSPTNEKLFF. CDR3 in DNA: TGTGCCAGTAGTATAGATATCTACAGTCCAACTAATGAAAAACTGTTTTTT.

This chain connects TRBV5-8 to TRBJ2-2; 11 bases are shared with TRBD2. The CDR3 totals 17 residues. Germline V gives CDR1 SGHTS, CDR2 YDEGEE. Trimming cost V 0 bases and J 4 bases; bases outside gene matches: 5. CDR3 loop: CASSLAGTSGATGELFF. The CDR3 DNA is TGTGCCAGCAGCTTGGCCGGGACTAGCGGTGCCACCGGGGAGCTGTTTTTT.

The table lists this clone with a count of one. The V gene is TRBV4-2, the J gene TRBJ2-1, with 9 bases that match TRBD1. This CDR3 region has 16 residues. V gave up 4 bases and J gave up 2 bases; unmatched junction bases: 6. From germline, CDR1 is LGHNA and CDR2 YNFKEQ. The CDR3 coding sequence is TGTGCCAGCAGCCCTCCGGACAGGGGAGCCTACAATGAGCAGTTCTTC. Translating it yields CASSPPDRGAYNEQFF.

This clone was picked up one time. The V and J genes are TRBV15 and TRBJ2-1, with D maybe TRBD2 (6 bases). The CDR3 length is 13 residues. The germline V and J ends were trimmed by 1 base and 9 bases, with 10 bases remaining between them. Germline values: CDR1 LNHNV, CDR2 YYDKDF (reference sequence). The chain's CDR3 is CATSRVVGGEQFF. The CDR3 DNA reads as TGTGCCACCAGCAGAGTTGTCGGGGGTGAGCAGTTCTTC.

This sequence joins TRBV29-1 and TRBJ1-4, with 7 bases fitting TRBD1. V was pared by 3 bases and J by 8 bases, with 6 bases of the junction left unmatched. The CDR3 totals 13 residues. CDR1 is SQVTM, CDR2 ANQGSEA, per germline. The CDR3: CSVDSGGAEKLFF. CDR3 bases: TGCAGCGTTGATTCAGGGGGTGCGGAAAAACTGTTTTTT.

CDR3 sequence (DNA): TGTGCCAGCAGTTTAGGGGGGAGGCCCCCAACAGATACGCAGTATTTT. It yields the protein CASSLGGRPPTDTQYF. This sequence joins TRBV28 and TRBJ2-3, with a possible D match to TRBD2 (6 bases). Germline V gives CDR1 MDHEN, CDR2 SYDVKM. The CDR3 is 16 residues long. The V gene lost 2 bases and the J gene lost 3 bases, with 15 bases spanning the gap.

The chain is built from TRBV21-1 and TRBJ1-5; the D segment call TRBD1 is taken from the table without a DNA check. TRBV21-1 is reported as a pseudogene. The CDR3 length is 15 residues. As DNA, the CDR3 is TGTGCCAGCAGCCTCCCGACAGGGTGCGCTCAGCCCCAGCATTTT. This encodes CASSLPTGCAQPQHF.

This chain joins TRBV7-9 and TRBJ2-7, with D hard to call. The V end lost 3 bases, the J end lost 3 bases, and 6 bases lay between the germline ends. CDR3 length: 12 residues. Per the germline V gene, CDR1 is SEHNR and CDR2 is FQNEAQ (reference sequence). The CDR3 protein is CASSLGSYEQYF. CDR3 nucleotides: TGTGCCAGCAGCTTGGGCAGCTACGAGCAGTACTTC.

The CDR3 DNA is TGTGCCTGGAGTGTAGGCAGGCCAGCCCAGGGTGATACGCAGTATTTT. Amino acid sequence: CAWSVGRPAQGDTQYF. This chain uses TRBV30 with TRBJ2-3; perhaps TRBD1 as D (5 bases). The V end was cut by 0 bases, the J end by 6 bases, with 19 bases between. The CDR3 runs to 16 residues. The germline V gene has CDR1 GTSNPN and CDR2 SVGIG (reference sequence).